The 17 T cell receptor beta chains listed next were all sequenced from one sample in a study of cytomegalovirus exposure and HLA in healthy donors. Clones were read by immunoSEQ multiplex PCR, and TCRdb kept only the in-frame ones, dropping some. The repertoire includes roughly 140,000 clones, more than 85% of them detected once, and approximately 0.7% sits in the top ten. Material for sequencing was PBMCs. The receptor set was obtained from a man aged 18 to 30 in good health and CMV-seronegative.

The chain employs TRBV18 and TRBJ2-7; possibly TRBD2 for D (6 bases). V lost 8 bases, J lost 5 bases, and 19 bases lay in between. CDR3 length: 14 amino acids. CDR1 and CDR2 (germline): KGHSH, LQKENI. As DNA, the CDR3 is TGTGCCAGCCCCAAGGAAAGGGGAGGCCACGAGCAGTACGTC. Its protein product is CASPKERGGHEQYV.

This rearrangement joins TRBV5-4 to TRBJ2-5; 8 bases line up with TRBD2. The CDR3 loop spans 14 amino acids. V dropped 2 bases and J dropped 4; count of bases not matched to a gene: 4. Germline CDR1 is SGHNT and CDR2 is YYREEE (reference sequence). DNA for the CDR3: TGTGCCAGCAGCTTACGACTAGCGTCAGAGACCCAGTACTTC. This gives the protein CASSLRLASETQYF.

The rearrangement uses TRBV5-1 and TRBJ2-2; possible D gene TRBD1, 6 bases. Germline loops: CDR1 SGHRS, CDR2 YFSETQ. The CDR3 covers 18 residues. The ends were cut back, 0 bases at V and 2 bases at J, with 17 bases in the middle. CDR3 in amino acids: CASSLARRTDINTGELFF. The CDR3 coding sequence is TGCGCCAGCAGCTTGGCTAGAAGGACAGATATTAACACCGGGGAGCTGTTTTTT.

This CDR3 reads CASSLTGVGFEQYV. CDR3 in DNA: TGTGCCAGCAGCTTGACCGGGGTAGGGTTCGAGCAGTACGTC. The J gene is TRBJ2-7, the V gene TRBV5-6; D is perhaps TRBD2 (5 bases). The CDR3 extends over 14 amino acids. V was trimmed by 1 base and J by 6 bases, leaving 14 bases between them. Germline V gives CDR1 SGHDT, CDR2 YYEEEE.

The chain combines TRBV5-1 with TRBJ2-1, with 9 bases aligning to TRBD1. This CDR3 is built from 17 residues. The ends lost 1 base at V and 5 bases at J; junction bases unmatched: 10. Germline CDR1 and CDR2: SGHRS and YFSETQ. The chain's CDR3 is CASSLRTTGGADNEQFF. CDR3 nucleotide sequence: TGCGCCAGCAGCTTGAGGACTACAGGGGGCGCCGACAATGAGCAGTTCTTC.

This chain uses TRBV7-2 with TRBJ2-1; no clear D gene. Trimming took off 6 bases at V and 2 bases at J, with 5 bases between the two ends. There are 12 residues in the CDR3. The germline V gene has CDR1 SGHTA and CDR2 FQGNSA. As DNA, the CDR3 is TGTGCCAGCAGGAGTCCCTACAATGAGCAGTTCTTC. It translates to CASRSPYNEQFF.

The chain is built from TRBV6-5 and TRBJ1-2; D is ambiguous. CDR3 size: 16 residues. V lost 0 bases and J 1 base, leaving 12 bases between the germline ends. Germline V gives CDR1 MNHEY, CDR2 SVGAGI. The DNA of the CDR3 is TGTGCCAGCAGTTACTCGATGGTCGGGAGTAACTATGGCTACACCTTC. The encoded protein is CASSYSMVGSNYGYTF.

The chain has TRBV7-6 and TRBJ2-5; TRBD2 matches at 10 bases. V shed 2 bases, J shed 4 bases, and the junction held 16 bases outside the gene matches. Germline lookup yields CDR1 SGHVS and CDR2 FNYEAQ. The CDR3 runs to 19 residues. CDR3 in DNA: TGTGCCAGCAGCTTACGGCTAGCGGGGGCCCCAAAAACGGTAGAGACCCAGTACTTC. This translates into CASSLRLAGAPKTVETQYF.

As for this clone: The identical CDR3 is also encoded by other nucleotide sequences in the sample. This chain uses TRBV18 with TRBJ2-3, with TRBD2 matching 8 bases. Per germline, CDR1 KGHSH and CDR2 LQKENI. V shed 3 bases and J 1 base; nucleotides not matched to a gene: 3. This CDR3 spans 15 amino acids. CDR3 amino acids: CASSPPREGTDTQYF. The CDR3 DNA sequence: TGTGCCAGCTCACCCCCGCGGGAGGGCACAGATACGCAGTATTTT.

The chain combines TRBV19 with TRBJ1-5; unclear D gene. This CDR3 comprises 13 residues. The germline V gene encodes CDR1 LNHDA and CDR2 SQIVND (reference sequence). Trimming removed 1 base from V and 5 bases from J, with 6 bases in between. CDR3 region: CASSIGADQPQHF. In nucleotides, the CDR3 is TGTGCCAGTAGTATAGGGGCCGATCAGCCCCAGCATTTT.

CDR3 nucleotide sequence: TGTGCCAGCAGCCCCGGGAAGGGACACTCCTACGAGCAGTACTTC. Translation: CASSPGKGHSYEQYF. V is TRBV6-6 and J is TRBJ2-7; tentative D call: TRBD1 (6 bases). Germline V lookup: CDR1 MNHNY, CDR2 SVGAGI (reference sequence). The CDR3 extends over 15 amino acids. With 6 bases removed from V and 0 bases from J, the gap between germline ends came to 15 bases.

This chain joins TRBV10-2 and TRBJ2-2, with 8 bases fitting TRBD2. This CDR3 region has 19 residues. V trimming: 0 bases; J trimming: 0 bases; junction bases outside the gene matches: 9. In germline, CDR1 is WSHSY, CDR2 SAAADI. The CDR3 DNA sequence: TGCGCCAGCAGTGAGTCGATAGGGCGGGGGGACTCGAACACCGGGGAGCTGTTTTTT. This translates into CASSESIGRGDSNTGELFF.

The J gene is TRBJ2-5, the V gene TRBV9; the D gene is possibly TRBD2 (7 bases). The germline CDR1 and CDR2 sequences are SGDLS and YYNGEE. The CDR3 sequence is 17 residues long. V lost 0 bases and J lost 5, with 20 bases in between. CDR3 amino acids: CASSVDPLGGAVETQYF. CDR3 nucleotides: TGTGCCAGCAGCGTAGATCCCCTAGGGGGGGCAGTGGAGACCCAGTACTTC.

V usage is TRBV6-5 and J usage is TRBJ2-2, with D maybe TRBD1 (6 bases). Germline values: CDR1 MNHEY, CDR2 SVGAGI. This CDR3 region has 15 residues. V was clipped by 5 bases and J by 8 bases, with 18 bases between them. The CDR3 loop is CASSITGHSPGELFF. CDR3 sequence (DNA): TGTGCCAGCAGTATCACGGGACACTCTCCGGGGGAGCTGTTTTTT.

This clone was detected a few times. In DNA form, the CDR3 reads TGTGCCAGCAGCCAGACAGAGCATGGCTACACCTTC. This codes for CASSQTEHGYTF. The chain has TRBV2 and TRBJ1-2; D perhaps matches TRBD1 (5 bases). Trimming left V 6 bases short and J 6 bases short, with 11 bases between. Germline V gene data show CDR1 as SNHLY and CDR2 as FYNNEI. This CDR3 has 12 residues.

The chain couples TRBV4-2 to TRBJ2-1; 7 nucleotides agree with TRBD2. The CDR3 consists of 13 residues. With V trimmed by 4 bases and J by 8 bases, 5 bases remained unmatched. Germline CDR1 is LGHNA and CDR2 is YNFKEQ. The CDR3 reads CASSPARGYEQFF. The CDR3 DNA is TGTGCCAGCAGCCCCGCGCGGGGGTATGAGCAGTTCTTC.

The V gene is TRBV6-1, the J gene TRBJ1-5; the D is unclear. This CDR3 is 16 amino acids long. CDR1 and CDR2 from the germline V gene are MNHNS and SASEGT. Trimming cost V 1 base and J 1 base, with 11 bases left between them. The CDR3 nucleotides are TGTGCCAGCAGTGAAGTGGGCTCTCTGAGCAATCAGCCCCAGCATTTT. It yields the protein CASSEVGSLSNQPQHF.